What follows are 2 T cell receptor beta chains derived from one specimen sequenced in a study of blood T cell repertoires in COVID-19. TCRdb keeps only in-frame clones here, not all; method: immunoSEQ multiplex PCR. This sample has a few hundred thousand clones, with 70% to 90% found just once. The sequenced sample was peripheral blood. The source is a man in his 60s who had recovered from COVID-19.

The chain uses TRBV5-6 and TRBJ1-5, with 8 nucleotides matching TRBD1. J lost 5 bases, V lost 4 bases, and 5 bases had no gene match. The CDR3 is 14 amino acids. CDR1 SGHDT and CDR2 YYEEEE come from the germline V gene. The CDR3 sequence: CASSLGQGHQPQHF. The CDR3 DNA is TGTGCCAGCAGCCTCGGACAGGGCCATCAGCCCCAGCATTTT.

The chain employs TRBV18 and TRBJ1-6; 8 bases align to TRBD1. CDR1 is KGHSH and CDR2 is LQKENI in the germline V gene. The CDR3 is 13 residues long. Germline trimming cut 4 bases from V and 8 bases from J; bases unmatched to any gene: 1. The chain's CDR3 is CASSLDRDSPLHF. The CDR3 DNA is TGTGCCAGCTCACTGGACAGGGATTCACCCCTCCACTTT.